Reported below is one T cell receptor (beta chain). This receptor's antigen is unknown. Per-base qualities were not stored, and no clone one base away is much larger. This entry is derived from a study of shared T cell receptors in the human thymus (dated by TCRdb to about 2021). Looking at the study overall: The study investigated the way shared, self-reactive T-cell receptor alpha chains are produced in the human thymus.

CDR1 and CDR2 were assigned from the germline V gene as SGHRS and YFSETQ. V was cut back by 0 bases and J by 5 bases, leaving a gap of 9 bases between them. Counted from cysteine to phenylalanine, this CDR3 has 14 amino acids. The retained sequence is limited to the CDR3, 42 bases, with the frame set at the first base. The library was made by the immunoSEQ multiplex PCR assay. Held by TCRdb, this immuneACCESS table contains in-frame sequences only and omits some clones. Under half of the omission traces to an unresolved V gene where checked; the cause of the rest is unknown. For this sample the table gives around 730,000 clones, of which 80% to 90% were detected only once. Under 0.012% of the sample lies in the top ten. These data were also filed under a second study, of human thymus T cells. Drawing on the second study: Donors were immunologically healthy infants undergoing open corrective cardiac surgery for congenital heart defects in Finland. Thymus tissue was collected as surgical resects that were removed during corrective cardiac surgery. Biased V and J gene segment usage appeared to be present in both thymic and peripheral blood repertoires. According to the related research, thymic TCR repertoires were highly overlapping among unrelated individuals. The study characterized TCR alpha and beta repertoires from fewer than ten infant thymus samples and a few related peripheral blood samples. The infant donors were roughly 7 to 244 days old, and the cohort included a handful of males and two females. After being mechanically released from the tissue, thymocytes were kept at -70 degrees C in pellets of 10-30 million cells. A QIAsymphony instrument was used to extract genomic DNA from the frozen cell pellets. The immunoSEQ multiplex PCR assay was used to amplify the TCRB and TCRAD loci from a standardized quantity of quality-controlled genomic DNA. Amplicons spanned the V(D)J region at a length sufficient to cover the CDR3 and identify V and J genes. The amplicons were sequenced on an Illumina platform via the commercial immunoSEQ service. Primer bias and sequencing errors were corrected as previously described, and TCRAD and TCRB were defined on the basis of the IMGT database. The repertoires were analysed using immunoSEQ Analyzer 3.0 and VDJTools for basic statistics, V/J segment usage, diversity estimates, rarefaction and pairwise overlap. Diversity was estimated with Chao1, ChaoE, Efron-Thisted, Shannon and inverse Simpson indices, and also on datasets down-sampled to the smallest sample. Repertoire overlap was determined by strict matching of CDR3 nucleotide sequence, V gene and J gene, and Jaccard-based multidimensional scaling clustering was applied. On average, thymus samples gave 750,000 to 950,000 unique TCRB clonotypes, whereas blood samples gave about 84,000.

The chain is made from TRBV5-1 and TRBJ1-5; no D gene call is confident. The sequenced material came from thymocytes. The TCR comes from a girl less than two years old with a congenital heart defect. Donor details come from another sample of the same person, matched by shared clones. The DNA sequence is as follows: TGCGCCAGCAGCTTGGGAGGGATACATCAGCCCCAGCATTTT. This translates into CASSLGGIHQPQHF.